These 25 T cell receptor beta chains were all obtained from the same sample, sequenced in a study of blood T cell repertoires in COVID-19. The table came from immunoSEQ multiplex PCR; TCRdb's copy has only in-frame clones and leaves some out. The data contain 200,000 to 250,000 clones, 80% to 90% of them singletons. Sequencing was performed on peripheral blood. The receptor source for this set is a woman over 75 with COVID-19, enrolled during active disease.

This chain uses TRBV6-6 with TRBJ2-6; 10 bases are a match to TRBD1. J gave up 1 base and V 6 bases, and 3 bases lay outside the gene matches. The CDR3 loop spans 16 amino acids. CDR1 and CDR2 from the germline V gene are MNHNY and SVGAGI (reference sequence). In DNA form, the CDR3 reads TGTGCCAGCAGCCGACAGGGGGCGTCTGGGGCCAACGTCCTGACTTTC. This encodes CASSRQGASGANVLTF.

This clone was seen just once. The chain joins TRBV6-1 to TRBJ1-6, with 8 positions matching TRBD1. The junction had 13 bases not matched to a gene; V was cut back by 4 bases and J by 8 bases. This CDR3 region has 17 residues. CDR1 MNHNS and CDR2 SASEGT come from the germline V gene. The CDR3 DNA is TGTGCCAGCAGTGGGGACAGGTCCCTACCAAGGGATTCACCCCTCCACTTT. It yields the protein CASSGDRSLPRDSPLHF.

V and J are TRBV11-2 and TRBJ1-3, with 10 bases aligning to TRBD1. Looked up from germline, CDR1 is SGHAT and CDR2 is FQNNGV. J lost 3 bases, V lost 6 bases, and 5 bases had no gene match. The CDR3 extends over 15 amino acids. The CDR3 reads CASRKDRGYGNTIYF. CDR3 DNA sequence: TGTGCCAGCAGAAAGGACAGGGGGTATGGAAACACCATATATTTT. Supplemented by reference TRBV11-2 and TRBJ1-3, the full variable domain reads EAGVAQSPRYKIIEKRQSVAFWCNPISGHATLYWYQQILGQGPKLLIQFQNNGVVDDSQLPKDRFSAERLKGVDSTLKIQPAKLEDSAVYLCASRKDRGYGNTIYFGEGSWLTVV.

DNA for the CDR3: TGTGCCAGCAGCTTGGGGGGACTAGCGGGAGATATCGGCAATGAGCAGTTCTTC. Translating gives CASSLGGLAGDIGNEQFF. This sequence joins TRBV11-2 and TRBJ2-1; 14 bases align to TRBD2. CDR3 length: 18 amino acids. V lost 3 bases to trimming and J lost 6 bases; unmatched junction nucleotides: 10. Germline-derived CDR1 and CDR2 are SGHAT and FQNNGV. The entire variable domain, with the rest obtained from reference TRBV11-2 and TRBJ2-1, is as follows: EAGVAQSPRYKIIEKRQSVAFWCNPISGHATLYWYQQILGQGPKLLIQFQNNGVVDDSQLPKDRFSAERLKGVDSTLKIQPAKLEDSAVYLCASSLGGLAGDIGNEQFFGPGTRLTVL.

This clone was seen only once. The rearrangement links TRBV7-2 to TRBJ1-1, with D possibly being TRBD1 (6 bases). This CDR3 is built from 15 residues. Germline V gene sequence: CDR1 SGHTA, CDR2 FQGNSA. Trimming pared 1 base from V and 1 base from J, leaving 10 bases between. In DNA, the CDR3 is TGTGCCAGCAGCTTAGGGGGGCACCAGAACACTGAAGCTTTCTTT. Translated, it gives CASSLGGHQNTEAFF. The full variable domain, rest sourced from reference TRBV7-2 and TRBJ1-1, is GAGVSQSPSNKVTEKGKDVELRCDPISGHTALYWYRQSLGQGLEFLIYFQGNSAPDKSGLPSDRFSAERTGGSVSTLTIQRTQQEDSAVYLCASSLGGHQNTEAFFGQGTRLTVV.

In nucleotides, the CDR3 is TGTGCCACATGGGCCCTCCGTGAAGCTTTCTTT. This gives the protein CATWALREAFF. The gene calls are TRBV24-1 and TRBJ1-1; no reliable D call. Germline V gene sequence: CDR1 KGHDR, CDR2 SFDVKD. Trimming took off 10 bases at V and 7 bases at J, with 12 bases between the two ends. This CDR3 region has 11 residues.

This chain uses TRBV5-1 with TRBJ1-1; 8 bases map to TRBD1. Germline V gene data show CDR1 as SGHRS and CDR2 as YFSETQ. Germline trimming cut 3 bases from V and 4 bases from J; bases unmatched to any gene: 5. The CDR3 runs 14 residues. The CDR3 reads CASSYGQGGTEAFF. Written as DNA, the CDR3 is TGCGCCAGCAGCTATGGACAGGGCGGCACTGAAGCTTTCTTT.

CDR3 DNA: TGTGCCAGCACCGTCACAGGGGGGTATGGCTACACCTTC. Translating it yields CASTVTGGYGYTF. The J gene is TRBJ1-2, the V gene TRBV28, with 8 bases aligning to TRBD1. Germline V CDR1 and CDR2: MDHEN, SYDVKM. The ends lost 7 bases at V and 5 bases at J; junction bases unmatched: 6. The CDR3 spans 13 residues.

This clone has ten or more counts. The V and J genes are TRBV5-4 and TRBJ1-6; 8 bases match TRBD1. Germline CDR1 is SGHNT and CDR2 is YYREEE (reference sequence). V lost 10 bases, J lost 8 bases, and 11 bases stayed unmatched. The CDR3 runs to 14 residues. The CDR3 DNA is TGTGCCGGGGGCCGACAGGGGATGGATTCACCCCTCCACTTT. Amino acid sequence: CAGGRQGMDSPLHF.

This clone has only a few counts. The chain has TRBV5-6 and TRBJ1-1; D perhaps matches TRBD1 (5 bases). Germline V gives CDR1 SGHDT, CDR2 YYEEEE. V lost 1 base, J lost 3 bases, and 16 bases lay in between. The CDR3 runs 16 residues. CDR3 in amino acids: CASSLFSGGRHTEAFF. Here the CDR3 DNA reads TGTGCCAGCAGCTTGTTTAGCGGGGGAAGACACACTGAAGCTTTCTTT.

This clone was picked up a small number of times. Here the CDR3 DNA reads TGCAGCGTTATACAGGTGAACTCTGGAAACACCATATATTTT. As protein: CSVIQVNSGNTIYF. The rearrangement joins TRBV29-1 to TRBJ1-3, with D possibly being TRBD1 (5 bases). Germline V gene data show CDR1 as SQVTM and CDR2 as ANQGSEA. V lost 5 bases and J lost 0, with 11 bases in between. The CDR3 extends over 14 amino acids.

DNA of the CDR3: TGTGCCAGCAGCGGGGGACAGGGGACTCCCTACGAGCAGTACTTC. Encoded protein: CASSGGQGTPYEQYF. The rearrangement links TRBV7-6 to TRBJ2-7, with 10 bases lining up with TRBD1. The ends lost 5 bases at V and 2 bases at J; junction bases unmatched: 6. This CDR3 is built from 15 residues. The germline gives CDR1 SGHVS, CDR2 FNYEAQ. Together with reference TRBV7-6 and TRBJ2-7, the CDR3 gives the full variable domain: GAGVSQSPRYKVTKRGQDVALRCDPISGHVSLYWYRQALGQGPEFLTYFNYEAQQDKSGLPNDRFSAERPEGSISTLTIQRTEQRDSAMYRCASSGGQGTPYEQYFGPGTRLTVT.

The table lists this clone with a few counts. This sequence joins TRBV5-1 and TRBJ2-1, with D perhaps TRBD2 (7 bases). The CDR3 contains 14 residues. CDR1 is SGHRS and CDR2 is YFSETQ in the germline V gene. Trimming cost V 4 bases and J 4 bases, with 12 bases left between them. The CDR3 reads CASSPRGPYNEQFF. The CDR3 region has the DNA TGCGCCAGCAGCCCGCGGGGGCCGTACAATGAGCAGTTCTTC.

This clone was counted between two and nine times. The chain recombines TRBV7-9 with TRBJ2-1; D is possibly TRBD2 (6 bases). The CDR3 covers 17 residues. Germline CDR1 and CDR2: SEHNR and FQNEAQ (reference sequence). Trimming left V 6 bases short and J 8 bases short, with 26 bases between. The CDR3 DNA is TGTGCCAGCAGTCGAGGCGGGACTTCGCAAGGATGGGATGAGCAGTTCTTC. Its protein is CASSRGGTSQGWDEQFF.

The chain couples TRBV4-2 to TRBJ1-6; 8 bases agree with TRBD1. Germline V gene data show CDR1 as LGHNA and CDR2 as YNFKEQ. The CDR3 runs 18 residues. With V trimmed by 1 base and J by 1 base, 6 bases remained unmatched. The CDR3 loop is CASSQVGQGVSYNSPLHF. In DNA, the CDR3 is TGTGCCAGCAGCCAAGTCGGACAGGGTGTTTCCTATAATTCACCCCTCCACTTT.

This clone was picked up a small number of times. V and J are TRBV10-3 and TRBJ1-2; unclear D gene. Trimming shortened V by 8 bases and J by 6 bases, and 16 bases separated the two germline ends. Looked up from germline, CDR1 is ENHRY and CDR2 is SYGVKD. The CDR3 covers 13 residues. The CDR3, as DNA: TGTGCCATCGGTACCTTGGAGAGCGATGGCTACACCTTC. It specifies CAIGTLESDGYTF.

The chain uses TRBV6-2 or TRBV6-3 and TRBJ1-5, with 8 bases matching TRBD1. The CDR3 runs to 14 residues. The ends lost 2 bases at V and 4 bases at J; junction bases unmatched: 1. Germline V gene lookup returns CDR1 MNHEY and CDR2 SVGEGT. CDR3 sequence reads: CASSYTGGNQPQHF. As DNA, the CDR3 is TGTGCCAGCAGTTACACAGGGGGAAATCAGCCCCAGCATTTT.

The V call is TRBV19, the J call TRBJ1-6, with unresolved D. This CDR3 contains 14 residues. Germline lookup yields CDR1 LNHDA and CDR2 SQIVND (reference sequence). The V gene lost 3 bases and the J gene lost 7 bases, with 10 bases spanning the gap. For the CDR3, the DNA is TGTGCCAGTAGTATGTGGCGGGAGAATTCACCCCTCCACTTT. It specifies CASSMWRENSPLHF.

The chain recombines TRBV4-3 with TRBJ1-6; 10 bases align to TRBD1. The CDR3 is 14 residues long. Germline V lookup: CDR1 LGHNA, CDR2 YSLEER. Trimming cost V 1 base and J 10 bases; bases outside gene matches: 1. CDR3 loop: CASSQVDRGSPLHF. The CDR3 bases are TGCGCCAGCAGCCAAGTGGACAGGGGGTCACCCCTCCACTTT.

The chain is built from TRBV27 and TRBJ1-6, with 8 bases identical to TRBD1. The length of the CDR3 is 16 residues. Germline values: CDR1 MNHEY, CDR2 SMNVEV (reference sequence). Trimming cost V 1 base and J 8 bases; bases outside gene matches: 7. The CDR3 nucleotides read TGTGCCAGCAGTTTATACTCCCGGACAGGGTATTCACCCCTCCACTTT. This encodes CASSLYSRTGYSPLHF.

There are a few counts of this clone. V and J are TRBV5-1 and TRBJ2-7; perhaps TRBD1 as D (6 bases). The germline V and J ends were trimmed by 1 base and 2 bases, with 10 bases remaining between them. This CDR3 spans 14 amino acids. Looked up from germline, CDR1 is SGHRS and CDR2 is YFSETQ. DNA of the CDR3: TGCGCCAGCAGCTTGATAACAGGGCCCTACGAGCAGTACTTC. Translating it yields CASSLITGPYEQYF.

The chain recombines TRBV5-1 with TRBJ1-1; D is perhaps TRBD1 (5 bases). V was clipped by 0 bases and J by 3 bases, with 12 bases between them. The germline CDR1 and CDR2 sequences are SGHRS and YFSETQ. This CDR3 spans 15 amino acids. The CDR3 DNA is TGCGCCAGCAGCTTGGGGACCAGGGAGGACACTGAAGCTTTCTTT. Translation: CASSLGTREDTEAFF.

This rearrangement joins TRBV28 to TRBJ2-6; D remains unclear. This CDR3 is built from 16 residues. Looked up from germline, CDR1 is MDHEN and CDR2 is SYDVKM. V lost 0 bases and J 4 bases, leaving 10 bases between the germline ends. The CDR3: CASSLWSLSGANVLTF. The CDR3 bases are TGTGCCAGCAGTTTATGGTCCTTGTCCGGGGCCAACGTCCTGACTTTC.

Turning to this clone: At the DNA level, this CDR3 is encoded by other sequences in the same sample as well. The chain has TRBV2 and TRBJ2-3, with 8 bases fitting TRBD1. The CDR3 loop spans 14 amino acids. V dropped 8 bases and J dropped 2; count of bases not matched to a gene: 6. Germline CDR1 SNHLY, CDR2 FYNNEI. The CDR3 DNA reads TGTGCCAGCTTAAAGGACAGGGACACAGATACGCAGTATTTT. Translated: CASLKDRDTDTQYF.

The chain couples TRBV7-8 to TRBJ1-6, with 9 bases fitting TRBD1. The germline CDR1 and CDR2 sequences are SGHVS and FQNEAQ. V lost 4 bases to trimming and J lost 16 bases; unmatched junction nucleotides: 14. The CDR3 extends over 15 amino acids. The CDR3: CASSSSRDRASGLHF. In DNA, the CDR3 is TGTGCCAGCAGCTCCTCCCGGGACAGGGCCTCAGGACTCCACTTT.